This T cell receptor beta chain was profiled in a study of control samples from healthy donors and cancer patients. CDR3 length: 18 residues. Per germline, CDR1 KGHDR and CDR2 SFDVKD. V dropped 6 bases and J dropped 0; count of bases not matched to a gene: 10. TCRdb's table, derived via immunoSEQ multiplex PCR, lists solely in-frame clones and lacks some. The sample contains around 75,000 clones, around 92% of which appear only once. V and J are TRBV24-1 and TRBJ1-5, with 10 bases lining up with TRBD1. Sequencing was carried out using blood. The clonotype comes from an older woman in good health. CDR3 sequence reads: CATSSSRDRGNSNQPQHF. Written as DNA, the CDR3 is TGTGCCACCAGTAGTTCCCGGGACAGGGGAAATAGCAATCAGCCCCAGCATTTT.